This T cell receptor (beta chain) was captured in a study of T cells in Graves' hyperthyroidism and ophthalmopathy. Authors of the study amplified TCR beta CDR3 regions from RNA transcripts. The TCR CDR3 first-round RT-PCR relied on the HTBI primer set. TCRdb fed the multiplex PCR reads into MiXCR, producing one record per CDR3 protein. The sample includes under 350,000 distinct CDR3 sequences, around a sixth seen only once; the top ten take about 53%. This clonotype has more than one count but fewer than ten. This CDR3 contains 15 residues. CDR1 and CDR2 (germline): SGHVS, FQNEAQ. V was clipped by 5 bases and J by 3 bases; unmatched bases: 5.

The rearrangement uses TRBV7-8 and TRBJ2-2; TRBD1 matches at 8 bases. The source is a woman in her forties or fifties with Graves' hyperthyroidism. Source material: blood. The chain's CDR3 is CASSNDRGHTGELFF. CDR3 coding DNA: TGTGCCAGCAGCAACGACAGGGGCCACACCGGGGAGCTGTTTTTT. The complete variable domain, with remaining parts taken from reference TRBV7-8 and TRBJ2-2, reads GAGVSQSPRYKVAKRGQDVALRCDPISGHVSLFWYQQALGQGPEFLTYFQNEAQLDKSGLPSDRFFAERPEGSVSTLKIQRTQQEDSAVYLCASSNDRGHTGELFFGEGSRLTVL.